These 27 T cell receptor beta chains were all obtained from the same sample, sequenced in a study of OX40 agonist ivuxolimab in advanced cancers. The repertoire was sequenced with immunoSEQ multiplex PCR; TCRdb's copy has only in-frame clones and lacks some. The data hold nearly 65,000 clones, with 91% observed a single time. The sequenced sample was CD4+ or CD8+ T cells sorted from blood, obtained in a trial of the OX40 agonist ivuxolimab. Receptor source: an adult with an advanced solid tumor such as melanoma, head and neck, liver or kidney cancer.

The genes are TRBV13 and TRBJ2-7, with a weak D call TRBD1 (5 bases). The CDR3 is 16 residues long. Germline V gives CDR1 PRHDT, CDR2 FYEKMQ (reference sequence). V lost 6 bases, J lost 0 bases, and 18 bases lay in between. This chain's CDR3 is CASRFVGHPLSYEQYF. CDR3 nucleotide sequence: TGTGCCAGCAGGTTTGTAGGACATCCTCTCTCCTACGAGCAGTACTTC.

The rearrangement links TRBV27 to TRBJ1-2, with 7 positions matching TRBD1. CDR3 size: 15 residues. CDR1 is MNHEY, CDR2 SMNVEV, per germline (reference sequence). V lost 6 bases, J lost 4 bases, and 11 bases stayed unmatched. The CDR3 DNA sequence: TGTGCCAGCAGCAAGGTGGGACAGCCGATCTATGGCTACACCTTC. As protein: CASSKVGQPIYGYTF.

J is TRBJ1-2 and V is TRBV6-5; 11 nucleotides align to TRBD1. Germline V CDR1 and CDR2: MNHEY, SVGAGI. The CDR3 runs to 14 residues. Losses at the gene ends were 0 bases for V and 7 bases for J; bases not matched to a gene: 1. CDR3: CASSYSDRGLGYTF. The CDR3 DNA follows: TGTGCCAGCAGTTACTCGGACAGGGGGCTTGGCTACACCTTC.

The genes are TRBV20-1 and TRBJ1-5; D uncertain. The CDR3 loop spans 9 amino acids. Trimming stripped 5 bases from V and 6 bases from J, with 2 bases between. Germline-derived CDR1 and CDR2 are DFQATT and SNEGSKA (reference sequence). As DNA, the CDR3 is TGCAGTGCTGGTCAGCCCCAGCATTTT. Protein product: CSAGQPQHF.

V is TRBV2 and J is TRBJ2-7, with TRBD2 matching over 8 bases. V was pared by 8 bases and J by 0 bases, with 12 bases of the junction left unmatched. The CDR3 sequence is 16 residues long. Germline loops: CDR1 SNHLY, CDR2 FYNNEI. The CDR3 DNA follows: TGTGCCAGCCTACGGCTAGCGGGCGACTACTCCTACGAGCAGTACTTC. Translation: CASLRLAGDYSYEQYF.

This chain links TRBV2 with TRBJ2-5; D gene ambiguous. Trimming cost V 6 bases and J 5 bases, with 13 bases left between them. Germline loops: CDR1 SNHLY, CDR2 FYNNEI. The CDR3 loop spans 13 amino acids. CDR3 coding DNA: TGTGCCAGCAGCCGATCGATCCTCGAGACCCAGTACTTC. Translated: CASSRSILETQYF.

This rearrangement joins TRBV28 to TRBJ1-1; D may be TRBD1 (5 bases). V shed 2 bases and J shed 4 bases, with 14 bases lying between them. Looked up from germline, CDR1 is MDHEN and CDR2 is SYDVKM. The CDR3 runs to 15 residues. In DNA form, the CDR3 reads TGTGCCAGCAGTTTACGGGGGGATGTCGGCACTGAAGCTTTCTTT. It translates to CASSLRGDVGTEAFF.

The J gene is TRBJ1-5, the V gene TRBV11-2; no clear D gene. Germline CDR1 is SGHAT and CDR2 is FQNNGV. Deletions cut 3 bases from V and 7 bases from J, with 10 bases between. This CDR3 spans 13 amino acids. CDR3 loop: CASSFNSLQPQHF. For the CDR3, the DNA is TGTGCCAGCAGCTTTAATAGCTTGCAGCCCCAGCATTTT.

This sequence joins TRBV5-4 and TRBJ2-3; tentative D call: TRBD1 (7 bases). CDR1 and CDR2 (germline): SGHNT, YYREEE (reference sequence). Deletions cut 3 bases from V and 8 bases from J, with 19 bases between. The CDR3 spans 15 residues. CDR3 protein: CASSSGLPPGGTQYF. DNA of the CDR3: TGTGCCAGCAGCTCGGGACTCCCACCAGGGGGTACGCAGTATTTT.

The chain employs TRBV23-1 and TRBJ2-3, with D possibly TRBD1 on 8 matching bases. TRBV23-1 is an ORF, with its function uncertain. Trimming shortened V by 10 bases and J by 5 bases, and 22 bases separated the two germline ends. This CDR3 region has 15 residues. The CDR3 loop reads CAIHKRDRLIDTQYF. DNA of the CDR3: TGCGCCATTCATAAGCGGGACAGGCTGATAGATACGCAGTATTTT.

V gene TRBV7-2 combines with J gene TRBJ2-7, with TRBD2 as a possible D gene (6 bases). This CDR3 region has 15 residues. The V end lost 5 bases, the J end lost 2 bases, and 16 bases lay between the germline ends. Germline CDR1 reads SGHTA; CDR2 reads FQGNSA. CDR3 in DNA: TGTGCCAGCAGCGACGGGACTTCCAGCCCCTACGAGCAGTACGTC. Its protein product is CASSDGTSSPYEQYV.

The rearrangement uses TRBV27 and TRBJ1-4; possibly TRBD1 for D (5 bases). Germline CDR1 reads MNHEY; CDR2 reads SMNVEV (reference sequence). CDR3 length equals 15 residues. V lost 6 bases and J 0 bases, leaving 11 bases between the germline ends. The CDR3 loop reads CASSLGRPTNEKLFF. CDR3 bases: TGTGCCAGCAGCTTGGGGCGTCCAACTAATGAAAAACTGTTTTTT.

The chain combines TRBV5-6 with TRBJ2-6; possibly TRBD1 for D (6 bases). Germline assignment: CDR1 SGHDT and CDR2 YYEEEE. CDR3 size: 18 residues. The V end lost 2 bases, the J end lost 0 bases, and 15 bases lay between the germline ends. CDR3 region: CASSLGQGYFSGANVLTF. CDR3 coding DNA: TGTGCCAGCAGCTTAGGTCAGGGGTACTTCTCTGGGGCCAACGTCCTGACTTTC. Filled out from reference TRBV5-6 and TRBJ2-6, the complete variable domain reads DAGVTQSPTHLIKTRGQQVTLRCSPKSGHDTVSWYQQALGQGPQFIFQYYEEEERQRGNFPDRFSGHQFPNYSSELNVNALLLGDSALYLCASSLGQGYFSGANVLTFGAGSRLTVL.

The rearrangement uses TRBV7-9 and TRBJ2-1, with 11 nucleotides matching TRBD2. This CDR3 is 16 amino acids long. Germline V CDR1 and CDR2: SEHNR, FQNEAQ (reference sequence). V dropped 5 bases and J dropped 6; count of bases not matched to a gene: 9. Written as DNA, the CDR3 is TGTGCCAGCAGCAGCGTTAGCGGGAGGGCCGGCAATGAGCAGTTCTTC. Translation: CASSSVSGRAGNEQFF.

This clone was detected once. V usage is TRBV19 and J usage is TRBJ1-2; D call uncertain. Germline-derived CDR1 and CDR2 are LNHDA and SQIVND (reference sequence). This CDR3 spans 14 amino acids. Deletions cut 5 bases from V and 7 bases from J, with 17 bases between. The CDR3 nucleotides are TGTGCCAGTAGTTTTCAGGAGGGTTGGAGTGGCTACACCTTC. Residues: CASSFQEGWSGYTF. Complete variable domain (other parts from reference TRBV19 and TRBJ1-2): DGGITQSPKYLFRKEGQNVTLSCEQNLNHDAMYWYRQDPGQGLRLIYYSQIVNDFQKGDIAEGYSVSREKKESFPLTVTSAQKNPTAFYLCASSFQEGWSGYTFGSGTRLTVV.

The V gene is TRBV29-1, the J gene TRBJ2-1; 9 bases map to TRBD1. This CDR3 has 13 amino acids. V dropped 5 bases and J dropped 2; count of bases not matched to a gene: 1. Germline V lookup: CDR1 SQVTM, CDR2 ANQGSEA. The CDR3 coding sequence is TGCAGCGTTAGGGACAGGGCCTACAATGAGCAGTTCTTC. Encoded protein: CSVRDRAYNEQFF.

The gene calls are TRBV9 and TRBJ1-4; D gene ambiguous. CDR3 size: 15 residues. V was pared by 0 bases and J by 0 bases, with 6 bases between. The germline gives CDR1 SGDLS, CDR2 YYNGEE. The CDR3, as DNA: TGTGCCAGCAGCGTAGACCGTGCAACTAATGAAAAACTGTTTTTT. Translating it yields CASSVDRATNEKLFF.

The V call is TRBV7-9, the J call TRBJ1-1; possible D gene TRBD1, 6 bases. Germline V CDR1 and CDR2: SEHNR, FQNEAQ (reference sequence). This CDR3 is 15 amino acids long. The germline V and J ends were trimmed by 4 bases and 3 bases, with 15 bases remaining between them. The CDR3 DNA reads TGTGCCAGCAGCTCCCTAGGGGGGGAGGACACTGAAGCTTTCTTT. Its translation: CASSSLGGEDTEAFF. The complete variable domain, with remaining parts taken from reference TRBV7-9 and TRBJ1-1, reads DTGVSQNPRHKITKRGQNVTFRCDPISEHNRLYWYRQTLGQGPEFLTYFQNEAQLEKSRLLSDRFSAERPKGSFSTLEIQRTEQGDSAMYLCASSSLGGEDTEAFFGQGTRLTVV.

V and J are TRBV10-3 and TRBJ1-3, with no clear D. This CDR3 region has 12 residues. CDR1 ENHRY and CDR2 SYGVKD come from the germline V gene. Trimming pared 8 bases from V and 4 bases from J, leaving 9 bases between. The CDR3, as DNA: TGTGCCATCGAAAATGGGGGAAACACCATATATTTT. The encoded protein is CAIENGGNTIYF.

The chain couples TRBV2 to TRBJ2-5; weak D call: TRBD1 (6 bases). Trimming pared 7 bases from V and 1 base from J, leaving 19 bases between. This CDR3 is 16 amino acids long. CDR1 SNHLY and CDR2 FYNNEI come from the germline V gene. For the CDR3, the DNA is TGTGCCAGCATCCTCTACCGTGCCAGGGGCCAAGAGACCCAGTACTTC. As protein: CASILYRARGQETQYF.

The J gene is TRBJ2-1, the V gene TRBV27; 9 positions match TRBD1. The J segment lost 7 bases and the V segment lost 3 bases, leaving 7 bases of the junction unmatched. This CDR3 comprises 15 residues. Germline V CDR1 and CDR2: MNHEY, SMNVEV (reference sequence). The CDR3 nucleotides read TGTGCCAGCAGTTTTATAGGACAGGGGTATAATGAGCAGTTCTTC. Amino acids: CASSFIGQGYNEQFF.

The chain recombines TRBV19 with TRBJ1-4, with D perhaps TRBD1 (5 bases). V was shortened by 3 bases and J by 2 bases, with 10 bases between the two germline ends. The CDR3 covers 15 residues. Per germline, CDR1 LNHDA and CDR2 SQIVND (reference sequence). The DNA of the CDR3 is TGTGCCAGTAGTATGGTTGGGGGGACTAATGAAAAACTGTTTTTT. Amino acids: CASSMVGGTNEKLFF.

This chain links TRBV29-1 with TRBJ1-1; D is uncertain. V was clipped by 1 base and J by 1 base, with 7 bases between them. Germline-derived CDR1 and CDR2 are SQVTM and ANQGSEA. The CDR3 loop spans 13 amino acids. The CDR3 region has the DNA TGCAGCGTTGAAGGATTAGAGAACACTGAAGCTTTCTTT. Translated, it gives CSVEGLENTEAFF.

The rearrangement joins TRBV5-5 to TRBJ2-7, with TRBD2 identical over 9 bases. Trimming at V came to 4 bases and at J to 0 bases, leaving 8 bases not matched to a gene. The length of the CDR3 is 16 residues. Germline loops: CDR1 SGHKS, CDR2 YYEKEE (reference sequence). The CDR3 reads CASSHSSSGTSYEQYF. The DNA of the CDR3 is TGTGCCAGCAGCCACAGCTCTAGCGGGACCTCCTACGAGCAGTACTTC.

The CDR3 here is CASSLGGWAGELFF. CDR3 bases: TGTGCCAGCAGCCTGGGTGGATGGGCCGGGGAGCTGTTTTTT. The V call is TRBV14, the J call TRBJ2-2; D unclear. Trimming shortened V by 4 bases and J by 6 bases, and 12 bases separated the two germline ends. The CDR3 sequence is 14 residues long. Germline V gene sequence: CDR1 SGHDN, CDR2 FVKESK.

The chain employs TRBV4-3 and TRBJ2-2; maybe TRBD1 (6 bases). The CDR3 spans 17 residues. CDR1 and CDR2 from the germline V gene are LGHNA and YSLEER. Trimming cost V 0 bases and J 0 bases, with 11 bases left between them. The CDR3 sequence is CASSQDSRGANTGELFF. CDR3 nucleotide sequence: TGCGCCAGCAGCCAAGATTCCAGGGGCGCGAACACCGGGGAGCTGTTTTTT.

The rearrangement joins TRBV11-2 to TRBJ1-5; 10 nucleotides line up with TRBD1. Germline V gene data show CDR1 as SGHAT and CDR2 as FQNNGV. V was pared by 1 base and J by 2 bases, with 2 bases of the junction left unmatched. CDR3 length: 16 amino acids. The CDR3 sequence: CASSLGDRGGNQPQHF. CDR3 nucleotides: TGTGCCAGCAGCTTAGGGGACAGGGGAGGCAATCAGCCCCAGCATTTT.